Each of the 10 T cell receptor beta chains below was sequenced from the same sample in a study of blood T cell repertoires in COVID-19. TCRdb's table, derived via immunoSEQ multiplex PCR, lists solely in-frame clones and lacks some. The sample has approximately 170,000 clones, roughly 80% seen once. Sequences were obtained from peripheral blood. These receptors originate from a woman at least 80 years old with COVID-19, enrolled during active disease.

This chain uses TRBV29-1 with TRBJ2-1, with 15 bases that match TRBD2. V gave up 6 bases and J gave up 16 bases; unmatched junction bases: 10. This CDR3 has 13 amino acids. CDR1 and CDR2 (germline): SQVTM, ANQGSEA. In DNA, the CDR3 is TGCAGCGTCGCAGGACTAGCGGGAGGGGCGGGATTCTTC. This encodes CSVAGLAGGAGFF.

V and J are TRBV19 and TRBJ1-1, with 8 bases lining up with TRBD1. The germline CDR1 and CDR2 sequences are LNHDA and SQIVND (reference sequence). The V segment lost 5 bases and the J segment 13 bases; nucleotides outside the gene matches: 27. The CDR3 length is 18 residues. The CDR3 DNA follows: TGTGCCAGTAGTGCCCCCTTGGTTTTGGGACAGGCGGTTGTGCGGTATTTCTTT. Translating gives CASSAPLVLGQAVVRYFF.

The V and J genes are TRBV28 and TRBJ1-1; 9 bases are shared with TRBD1. Trimming took 2 bases from V and 10 from J; bases not matched to a gene: 11. Germline CDR1 reads MDHEN; CDR2 reads SYDVKM. The length of the CDR3 is 15 residues. CDR3 residues: CASSLLPGQGRSAFF. DNA of the CDR3: TGTGCCAGCAGTTTACTTCCGGGACAGGGTAGATCAGCTTTCTTT.

This sequence joins TRBV9 and TRBJ2-1, with 10 bases matching TRBD2. The CDR3 is made up of 14 amino acids. CDR1 and CDR2 (germline): SGDLS, YYNGEE. Unmatched junction bases numbered 1, after V lost 3 bases and J lost 4 bases. CDR3 in amino acids: CASSGTSGYNEQFF. The CDR3 DNA sequence: TGTGCCAGCAGCGGGACTAGCGGTTACAATGAGCAGTTCTTC.

This chain uses TRBV6-4 with TRBJ2-2; D unclear. With 6 bases removed from V and 4 bases from J, the gap between germline ends came to 15 bases. The germline CDR1 and CDR2 sequences are MRHNA and SNTAGT. The CDR3 spans 15 residues. CDR3 sequence reads: CASSKAGQLTGELFF. In DNA, the CDR3 is TGTGCCAGCAGCAAGGCTGGGCAGCTCACCGGGGAGCTGTTTTTT.

About this clone: The identical CDR3 is also encoded by other nucleotide sequences in the sample. The chain recombines TRBV18 with TRBJ1-1; D not resolved. This CDR3 spans 14 amino acids. Trimming took 3 bases from V and 0 from J, leaving 8 bases between them. Germline lookup yields CDR1 KGHSH and CDR2 LQKENI. For the CDR3, the DNA is TGTGCCAGCTCACCGGGCAGCATGAACACTGAAGCTTTCTTT. It encodes CASSPGSMNTEAFF.

Many counts were recorded for this clone. The CDR3, as DNA: TGTGCCAGCAGTTCCGATCAGGAATCAGATACGCAGTATTTT. Amino acid sequence: CASSSDQESDTQYF. The J gene is TRBJ2-3, the V gene TRBV6-2 or TRBV6-3; D ambiguous. CDR1 and CDR2 (germline): MNHEY, SVGEGT. The CDR3 loop spans 14 amino acids. The V and J ends lost 4 bases and 4 bases respectively, with 12 bases between them.

The chain joins TRBV2 to TRBJ1-2; 10 bases match TRBD1. CDR1 and CDR2 (germline): SNHLY, FYNNEI. V shed 3 bases and J 4 bases; nucleotides not matched to a gene: 5. The CDR3 sequence is 15 residues long. CDR3 DNA sequence: TGTGCCAGCAGTGAGGGACAGGGGATGGGCTATGGCTACACCTTC. Its translation is CASSEGQGMGYGYTF. The complete variable domain, with remaining parts taken from reference TRBV2 and TRBJ1-2, reads EPEVTQTPSHQVTQMGQEVILRCVPISNHLYFYWYRQILGQKVEFLVSFYNNEISEKSEIFDDQFSVERPDGSNFTLKIRSTKLEDSAMYFCASSEGQGMGYGYTFGSGTRLTVV.

V is TRBV5-5 and J is TRBJ1-1; D remains unclear. Trimming took off 4 bases at V and 5 bases at J, with 21 bases between the two ends. The CDR3 consists of 16 residues. Germline V gene data show CDR1 as SGHKS and CDR2 as YYEKEE (reference sequence). The CDR3 loop reads CASSPTDAFRGTEAFF. In nucleotides, the CDR3 is TGTGCCAGCAGCCCGACGGACGCGTTCCGAGGGACTGAAGCTTTCTTT.

The rearrangement joins TRBV20-1 to TRBJ1-3; no definite D call. Germline lookup yields CDR1 DFQATT and CDR2 SNEGSKA (reference sequence). The CDR3 is made up of 11 amino acids. The ends were cut back, 8 bases at V and 4 bases at J, with 9 bases in the middle. This CDR3 is CSSRGGNTIYF. The CDR3 DNA reads TGCAGTTCCCGCGGCGGAAACACCATATATTTT.